This entry lists 2 T cell receptor beta chains sequenced from one sample in a study of blood T cell repertoires in COVID-19. The data were produced by immunoSEQ multiplex PCR, yet TCRdb's version contains in-frame clones alone and is incomplete. Among around 170,000 clones listed, around 67% were seen once. Sequenced: peripheral blood. Receptors were obtained from a woman of 80 years or more with acute or convalescent COVID-19.

The V call is TRBV28, the J call TRBJ2-1, with TRBD2 matching 10 bases. The trim removed 2 bases at V and 3 bases at J, leaving 4 bases unmatched. Germline CDR1 reads MDHEN; CDR2 reads SYDVKM. CDR3 length equals 16 residues. The CDR3: CASSLPTSGFYNEQFF. The CDR3 DNA reads as TGTGCCAGCAGTTTACCGACTAGCGGGTTCTACAATGAGCAGTTCTTC.

In this sample, this clone turned up a few times. The chain joins TRBV29-1 to TRBJ1-1; TRBD1 might be the D (5 bases). The CDR3 runs 15 residues. V was cut by 1 base and J by 6 bases, with 18 bases left in between. Germline-derived CDR1 and CDR2 are SQVTM and ANQGSEA. This chain's CDR3 is CSVEGRGGGNSEAFF. DNA for the CDR3: TGCAGCGTTGAAGGGAGGGGTGGCGGTAATTCTGAAGCTTTCTTT.